Listed below are T cell receptor beta chains from one sample, sequenced in a study of T cells after yellow fever vaccination. Using its own MiXCR run on the 5' RACE reads, TCRdb lists one record per CDR3 protein. The data show 510,000 or so distinct CDR3 sequences, with 15% to 20% seen just once and roughly an eighth held by the top ten. Material: PBMCs, obtained 15 days after the yellow fever booster vaccination. The receptors derive from a man aged 25-40 years who received the YFV17D yellow fever vaccine. Both conserved end residues are part of each CDR3. Fields, in order: clone size, D gene, V gene, J gene, CDR3 protein, CDR3 DNA. The D gene is left open where the match is weak. Expanded clones get a size class; other rows say once, few or many, or leave the size out.

clone_size: .; d_call: TRBD2; v_call: TRBV6-5; j_call: TRBJ2-1; cdr3_aa: CASSTIAGGPFNEQFF; cdr3_nt: TGTGCCAGCAGTACTATAGCGGGAGGGCCATTCAATGAGCAGTTCTTC
clone_size: many; d_call: .; v_call: TRBV7-2; j_call: TRBJ2-7; cdr3_aa: CASSFAGHEQYF; cdr3_nt: TGTGCCAGCAGCTTCGCAGGCCACGAGCAGTACTTC
clone_size: .; d_call: .; v_call: TRBV19; j_call: TRBJ1-4; cdr3_aa: CASSMGYRATNEKLFF; cdr3_nt: TGTGCCAGTAGTATGGGGTACAGAGCAACTAATGAAAAACTGTTTTTT
clone_size: .; d_call: .; v_call: TRBV20-1; j_call: TRBJ2-4; cdr3_aa: CSAKDVGIQYF; cdr3_nt: TGCAGTGCTAAGGACGTCGGCATTCAGTACTTC
clone_size: .; d_call: .; v_call: TRBV6-2/TRBV6-3; j_call: TRBJ2-1; cdr3_aa: CASSFAGLNREQFF; cdr3_nt: TGTGCCAGCAGTTTTGCGGGACTTAATAGGGAGCAGTTCTTC
clone_size: .; d_call: .; v_call: TRBV5-1; j_call: TRBJ2-3; cdr3_aa: CASSLVSPGTDTQYF; cdr3_nt: TGCGCCAGCAGCTTAGTCTCGCCGGGAACAGATACGCAGTATTTT
clone_size: few; d_call: TRBD1; v_call: TRBV5-4; j_call: TRBJ2-6; cdr3_aa: CASSNTGAGANVLTF; cdr3_nt: TGTGCCAGCAGCAACACAGGGGCTGGGGCCAACGTCCTGACTTTC
clone_size: .; d_call: .; v_call: TRBV20-1; j_call: TRBJ2-3; cdr3_aa: CSARMVRATDTQYF; cdr3_nt: TGCAGTGCTAGAATGGTCAGGGCAACAGATACGCAGTATTTT
clone_size: .; d_call: .; v_call: TRBV21-1; j_call: TRBJ1-5; cdr3_aa: CASSKRPRVVNQPQHF; cdr3_nt: TGTGCCAGCAGCAAAAGGCCCAGGGTGGTCAATCAGCCCCAGCATTTT
clone_size: few; d_call: .; v_call: TRBV20-1; j_call: TRBJ2-2; cdr3_aa: CSASVPGRGTGELFF; cdr3_nt: TGCAGTGCTAGCGTACCGGGCCGGGGCACCGGGGAGCTGTTTTTT
clone_size: .; d_call: .; v_call: TRBV6-2/TRBV6-3; j_call: TRBJ2-1; cdr3_aa: CASSYVGLLSYNEQFF; cdr3_nt: TGTGCCAGCAGTTACGTGGGGCTTTTGTCCTACAATGAGCAGTTCTTC
clone_size: few; d_call: TRBD2; v_call: TRBV3-1; j_call: TRBJ2-1; cdr3_aa: CASSQDRLAAYNEQFF; cdr3_nt: TGTGCCAGCAGCCAAGATCGGCTAGCGGCTTACAATGAGCAGTTCTTC
clone_size: many; d_call: .; v_call: TRBV29-1; j_call: TRBJ2-7; cdr3_aa: CSARGVEQYF; cdr3_nt: TGCAGCGCCCGGGGCGTTGAGCAGTACTTC
clone_size: .; d_call: TRBD2; v_call: TRBV11-1; j_call: TRBJ2-5; cdr3_aa: CASSFPPGTSGKLGYQETQYF; cdr3_nt: TGTGCCAGCAGCTTCCCACCCGGGACTAGCGGGAAATTGGGCTACCAAGAGACCCAGTACTTC
clone_size: .; d_call: TRBD2; v_call: TRBV24-1; j_call: TRBJ2-5; cdr3_aa: CATSDPGLAETQYF; cdr3_nt: TGTGCCACCAGTGATCCCGGACTAGCGGAGACCCAGTACTTC
clone_size: .; d_call: .; v_call: TRBV3-1; j_call: TRBJ1-6; cdr3_aa: CASSPGRPNSPLHF; cdr3_nt: TGTGCCAGCAGCCCGGGGCGGCCCAATTCACCCCTCCACTTT
clone_size: .; d_call: TRBD1; v_call: TRBV5-1; j_call: TRBJ1-6; cdr3_aa: CASSIGTGDNSPLHF; cdr3_nt: TGCGCCAGCAGCATCGGGACAGGCGATAATTCACCCCTCCACTTT
clone_size: few; d_call: TRBD2; v_call: TRBV27; j_call: TRBJ2-3; cdr3_aa: CASSLTSAFRTDTQYF; cdr3_nt: TGTGCCAGCAGTTTGACTAGCGCATTTAGAACAGATACGCAGTATTTT
clone_size: .; d_call: .; v_call: TRBV28; j_call: TRBJ2-2; cdr3_aa: CASSVQDTGELFF; cdr3_nt: TGTGCCAGCAGCGTGCAGGACACCGGGGAGCTGTTTTTT
clone_size: few; d_call: .; v_call: TRBV28; j_call: TRBJ1-5; cdr3_aa: CASRPNSGQPQHF; cdr3_nt: TGTGCCAGCAGACCGAATTCGGGTCAGCCCCAGCATTTT
clone_size: few; d_call: TRBD2; v_call: TRBV5-6; j_call: TRBJ2-3; cdr3_aa: CASGGMTSADTQYF; cdr3_nt: TGTGCCAGCGGGGGGATGACTAGCGCAGATACGCAGTATTTT
clone_size: few; d_call: .; v_call: TRBV12-3/TRBV12-4; j_call: TRBJ2-7; cdr3_aa: CASSFASEYEQYF; cdr3_nt: TGTGCCAGCAGTTTTGCTAGCGAATACGAGCAGTACTTC
clone_size: .; d_call: TRBD2; v_call: TRBV7-7; j_call: TRBJ2-5; cdr3_aa: CASSLSRLAETQYF; cdr3_nt: TGTGCCAGCAGCTTATCGAGACTAGCGGAGACCCAGTACTTC
clone_size: .; d_call: TRBD2; v_call: TRBV20-1; j_call: TRBJ2-3; cdr3_aa: CCARDWREGRTDTQYF; cdr3_nt: TGCTGTGCTAGAGATTGGCGGGAGGGCCGCACAGATACGCAGTATTTT
clone_size: .; d_call: .; v_call: TRBV20-1; j_call: TRBJ2-1; cdr3_aa: CRAARSGSSYNEQFF; cdr3_nt: TGCAGGGCTGCGAGAAGCGGAAGCTCCTACAATGAGCAGTTCTTC
clone_size: .; d_call: .; v_call: TRBV11-2; j_call: TRBJ2-4; cdr3_aa: CASSGVSGVVDAKNIQYF; cdr3_nt: TGTGCCAGCAGTGGGGTTTCAGGGGTTGTTGATGCCAAAAACATTCAGTACTTC
clone_size: .; d_call: .; v_call: TRBV20-1; j_call: TRBJ2-2; cdr3_aa: CSARGNLGFGTGELFF; cdr3_nt: TGCAGTGCTAGAGGGAATTTGGGATTTGGTACCGGGGAGCTGTTTTTT
clone_size: .; d_call: .; v_call: TRBV29-1; j_call: TRBJ2-1; cdr3_aa: CSVELVGSLNEQFF; cdr3_nt: TGCAGCGTTGAACTCGTGGGGAGCCTAAATGAGCAGTTCTTC
clone_size: few; d_call: .; v_call: TRBV29-1; j_call: TRBJ1-2; cdr3_aa: CSVADSTGFYGYTF; cdr3_nt: TGCAGCGTCGCAGACTCAACGGGGTTCTATGGCTACACCTTC
clone_size: .; d_call: TRBD1; v_call: TRBV7-2; j_call: TRBJ2-7; cdr3_aa: CASSQEQGAYEQYF; cdr3_nt: TGTGCCAGCAGCCAAGAACAGGGGGCCTACGAGCAGTACTTC
clone_size: .; d_call: .; v_call: TRBV11-2; j_call: TRBJ2-1; cdr3_aa: CASSSLLPGLGTPYNEQFF; cdr3_nt: TGTGCCAGCAGCTCACTTTTACCGGGGTTGGGGACACCCTACAATGAGCAGTTCTTC
clone_size: many; d_call: TRBD1; v_call: TRBV20-1; j_call: TRBJ2-7; cdr3_aa: CSATTGVADREQYF; cdr3_nt: TGCAGTGCCACGACAGGGGTGGCGGATAGGGAGCAGTACTTC
clone_size: once; d_call: .; v_call: TRBV9; j_call: TRBJ2-5; cdr3_aa: CASSRSAETQYF; cdr3_nt: TGTGCCAGCAGCCGGTCGGCTGAGACCCAGTACTTC
clone_size: few; d_call: .; v_call: TRBV19; j_call: TRBJ1-3; cdr3_aa: CASTGTVHSGNTIYF; cdr3_nt: TGTGCCAGTACAGGGACGGTACACTCTGGAAACACCATATATTTT
clone_size: .; d_call: .; v_call: TRBV20-1; j_call: TRBJ2-3; cdr3_aa: CSARSLAKGGDTQYF; cdr3_nt: TGCAGTGCCCGCAGTCTAGCGAAGGGGGGAGATACGCAGTATTTT
clone_size: .; d_call: .; v_call: TRBV20-1; j_call: TRBJ2-3; cdr3_aa: CSASSVQSTDTQYF; cdr3_nt: TGCAGTGCAAGTAGCGTTCAAAGCACAGATACGCAGTATTTT
clone_size: few; d_call: .; v_call: TRBV7-2; j_call: TRBJ2-3; cdr3_aa: CASSLTWDTQYF; cdr3_nt: TGTGCCAGCAGCTTAACGTGGGATACGCAGTATTTT
clone_size: few; d_call: .; v_call: TRBV7-2; j_call: TRBJ2-7; cdr3_aa: CASSLARERSYEQYF; cdr3_nt: TGTGCCAGCAGCTTAGCCCGCGAGAGATCCTACGAGCAGTACTTC
clone_size: .; d_call: .; v_call: TRBV4-3; j_call: TRBJ2-1; cdr3_aa: CASSQGRDYNEQFF; cdr3_nt: TGCGCCAGCAGCCAAGGACGGGACTACAATGAGCAGTTCTTC
clone_size: .; d_call: .; v_call: TRBV10-3; j_call: TRBJ2-5; cdr3_aa: CAAGGEGFPREAQYF; cdr3_nt: TGTGCCGCAGGCGGTGAGGGATTTCCAAGAGAGGCCCAGTACTTC
clone_size: .; d_call: .; v_call: TRBV21-1; j_call: TRBJ2-7; cdr3_aa: CASSNKDEPGPTIWEQYF; cdr3_nt: TGTGCCAGCAGCAACAAGGACGAACCGGGCCCTACTATATGGGAGCAGTACTTC
clone_size: few; d_call: .; v_call: TRBV7-9; j_call: TRBJ2-5; cdr3_aa: CASSLRDRSLGTQYF; cdr3_nt: TGTGCCAGCAGCCTCCGGGACCGCTCCCTCGGGACCCAGTACTTC
clone_size: few; d_call: .; v_call: TRBV4-3; j_call: TRBJ2-1; cdr3_aa: CASSQDSNTYNEQFF; cdr3_nt: TGCGCCAGCAGCCAAGATAGCAACACCTACAATGAGCAGTTCTTC
clone_size: few; d_call: TRBD2; v_call: TRBV5-1; j_call: TRBJ2-5; cdr3_aa: CASSSGGVQKTQYF; cdr3_nt: TGCGCCAGCAGCTCGGGGGGGGTGCAAAAGACCCAGTACTTC
clone_size: few; d_call: .; v_call: TRBV25-1; j_call: TRBJ2-1; cdr3_aa: CASSGVGDPTYNEQFF; cdr3_nt: TGTGCCAGCAGTGGGGTGGGGGACCCTACCTACAATGAGCAGTTCTTC
clone_size: few; d_call: .; v_call: TRBV20-1; j_call: TRBJ2-5; cdr3_aa: CSARDERKETQYF; cdr3_nt: TGCAGTGCTAGGGATGAAAGGAAAGAGACCCAGTACTTC
clone_size: .; d_call: .; v_call: TRBV28; j_call: TRBJ2-1; cdr3_aa: CASSLEDSSYNEQFF; cdr3_nt: TGTGCCAGCAGTTTAGAGGATAGCTCCTACAATGAGCAGTTCTTC
clone_size: few; d_call: .; v_call: TRBV20-1; j_call: TRBJ1-2; cdr3_aa: CSARVGSYTF; cdr3_nt: TGCAGTGCTCGCGTAGGAAGCTACACCTTC
clone_size: few; d_call: .; v_call: TRBV5-1; j_call: TRBJ2-7; cdr3_aa: CASSLAFGSGSEQYF; cdr3_nt: TGCGCCAGCAGCTTGGCCTTTGGAAGCGGGTCCGAGCAGTACTTC
clone_size: few; d_call: .; v_call: TRBV2; j_call: TRBJ2-7; cdr3_aa: CASVWGSDEQYF; cdr3_nt: TGTGCGTCAGTGTGGGGGAGCGACGAGCAGTACTTC